One sample yielded the 16 T cell receptor beta chains listed below, sequenced in a study of blood T cell repertoires in COVID-19. Profiled with immunoSEQ multiplex PCR; TCRdb holds only in-frame clones, not every one. This sample has approximately 16,000 clones, with 88% found just once. The sample was peripheral blood. These receptors were taken from a human donor in a cohort sampled during active COVID-19.

The chain joins TRBV4-1 to TRBJ2-7, with a possible D match to TRBD2 (5 bases). Germline V gives CDR1 MGHRA, CDR2 YSYEKL. The CDR3 has 15 residues. V was shortened by 3 bases and J by 2 bases, with 14 bases between the two germline ends. Here the CDR3 DNA reads TGCGCCAGCAGCCAGGGTCCGGACGGGGCCTACGAGCAGTACTTC. It encodes CASSQGPDGAYEQYF.

This chain links TRBV7-6 with TRBJ1-3; D remains unclear. The V gene lost 5 bases and the J gene lost 5 bases, with 19 bases spanning the gap. The CDR3 runs to 16 residues. Germline V gene data show CDR1 as SGHVS and CDR2 as FNYEAQ. The CDR3 nucleotides read TGTGCCAGCAGCCGAGAAACCGGCGGCACAAGAAACACCATATATTTT. Its protein product is CASSRETGGTRNTIYF.

The genes are TRBV6-2 or TRBV6-3 and TRBJ1-2; D gene uncertain. Trimming stripped 5 bases from V and 3 bases from J, with 7 bases between. Germline assignment: CDR1 MNHEY and CDR2 SVGEGT. This CDR3 has 12 amino acids. In DNA form, the CDR3 reads TGTGCCAGCAGTGGGGAGGACTATGGCTACACCTTC. This sequence encodes CASSGEDYGYTF.

V usage is TRBV7-6 and J usage is TRBJ2-4; 7 bases agree with TRBD2. Germline trimming cut 2 bases from V and 8 bases from J; bases unmatched to any gene: 6. In germline, CDR1 is SGHVS, CDR2 FNYEAQ. The CDR3 has 14 amino acids. The CDR3 DNA reads TGTGCCAGCAGCTTAAGTGAGACTAGCTACATTCAGTACTTC. It specifies CASSLSETSYIQYF.

The V call is TRBV9, the J call TRBJ2-5; TRBD2 agrees at 13 bases. The germline CDR1 and CDR2 sequences are SGDLS and YYNGEE. V lost 4 bases, J lost 5 bases, and 8 bases stayed unmatched. There are 16 residues in the CDR3. For the CDR3, the DNA is TGTGCCAGCAGCCCACAAGGGACTAGCGGGGTTGAGACCCAGTACTTC. Its protein product is CASSPQGTSGVETQYF.

The rearrangement links TRBV5-5 to TRBJ1-3; D unresolved. This CDR3 is built from 16 residues. The V end was cut by 4 bases, the J end by 0 bases, with 14 bases between. Germline CDR1 SGHKS, CDR2 YYEKEE (reference sequence). In nucleotides, the CDR3 is TGTGCCAGCAGCGCTTTGGTCTATTCCTCTGGAAACACCATATATTTT. It translates to CASSALVYSSGNTIYF.

This clone occurred once. The chain employs TRBV18 and TRBJ2-4; a weak D match, TRBD1 (6 bases). Trimming pared 5 bases from V and 1 base from J, leaving 15 bases between. CDR1 and CDR2 (germline): KGHSH, LQKENI. The CDR3 consists of 16 residues. Here the CDR3 DNA reads TGTGCCAGCTCAGAGAGCCGTCAGGGGGCCAAAAACATTCAGTACTTC. Translating gives CASSESRQGAKNIQYF.

The chain recombines TRBV28 with TRBJ2-1; TRBD2 is a possible D gene (6 bases). Trimming stripped 5 bases from V and 13 bases from J, with 15 bases between. The CDR3 extends over 12 amino acids. Germline values: CDR1 MDHEN, CDR2 SYDVKM. Written as DNA, the CDR3 is TGTGCCAGCAGTCCCGAGCCCGGGGGACAGTTCTTC. This gives the protein CASSPEPGGQFF.

V gene TRBV18 combines with J gene TRBJ2-5; 8 bases fit TRBD1. In germline, CDR1 is KGHSH, CDR2 LQKENI. This CDR3 spans 16 amino acids. V gave up 3 bases and J gave up 4 bases; unmatched junction bases: 10. CDR3 sequence: CASSPTNRGFTETQYF. CDR3 sequence (DNA): TGTGCCAGCTCACCGACGAACAGGGGGTTTACAGAGACCCAGTACTTC.

V usage is TRBV7-9 and J usage is TRBJ2-2; D may be TRBD2 (5 bases). There are 16 residues in the CDR3. Germline V lookup: CDR1 SEHNR, CDR2 FQNEAQ (reference sequence). V was cut by 5 bases and J by 4 bases, with 17 bases left in between. DNA for the CDR3: TGTGCCAGCAGCCGCGGGCAGCCCCGGGGCACCGGGGAGCTGTTTTTT. Protein sequence: CASSRGQPRGTGELFF. The full variable domain, completed using reference TRBV7-9 and TRBJ2-2, is DTGVSQNPRHKITKRGQNVTFRCDPISEHNRLYWYRQTLGQGPEFLTYFQNEAQLEKSRLLSDRFSAERPKGSFSTLEIQRTEQGDSAMYLCASSRGQPRGTGELFFGEGSRLTVL.

CDR3 bases: TGTGCCAGCAAGGACCGAGGGTTTACGTACGAGCAGTACTTC. Translated, it gives CASKDRGFTYEQYF. The chain joins TRBV28 to TRBJ2-7; possibly TRBD2 for D (5 bases). Deletions cut 7 bases from V and 4 bases from J, with 17 bases between. The CDR3 has 14 amino acids. CDR1 and CDR2 from the germline V gene are MDHEN and SYDVKM. The variable domain in full, with the rest retrieved from reference TRBV28 and TRBJ2-7, is DVKVTQSSRYLVKRTGEKVFLECVQDMDHENMFWYRQDPGLGLRLIYFSYDVKMKEKGDIPEGYSVSREKKERFSLILESASTNQTSMYLCASKDRGFTYEQYFGPGTRLTVT.

The chain employs TRBV29-1 and TRBJ2-1; the match to TRBD1 covers 7 bases. CDR1 is SQVTM and CDR2 is ANQGSEA in the germline V gene. The CDR3 sequence is 11 residues long. V lost 4 bases to trimming and J lost 10 bases; unmatched junction nucleotides: 4. The CDR3 sequence is CSVGPGQEQFF. CDR3 sequence (DNA): TGCAGCGTTGGACCGGGACAGGAGCAGTTCTTC.

This clone was seen once. The rearrangement uses TRBV6-1 and TRBJ1-1, with D perhaps TRBD1 (5 bases). The CDR3 totals 18 residues. Germline-derived CDR1 and CDR2 are MNHNS and SASEGT. V lost 3 bases and J lost 3, with 23 bases in between. The CDR3 here is CASSERTGPSGGDTEAFF. The CDR3 DNA is TGTGCCAGCAGTGAGCGAACGGGCCCTTCTGGGGGGGACACTGAAGCTTTCTTT.

The chain carries TRBV3-1 (or the pseudogene TRBV3-2) and TRBJ2-1; 8 positions agree with TRBD1. There are 15 residues in the CDR3. With 4 bases clipped from V and 2 bases from J, the junction kept 4 bases outside the gene matches. CDR1 is LGHDT, CDR2 YNNKEL, per germline (reference sequence). The CDR3 nucleotides read TGTGCCAGCAGCCCGGACAGGGTGACCTACAATGAGCAGTTCTTC. Its protein is CASSPDRVTYNEQFF.

The chain joins TRBV5-1 to TRBJ1-2; D might be TRBD1 (6 bases). CDR1 and CDR2 from the germline V gene are SGHRS and YFSETQ. The CDR3 totals 15 residues. Trimming took off 4 bases at V and 8 bases at J, with 21 bases between the two ends. This CDR3 reads CASSVYGTSGEGYTF. As DNA, the CDR3 is TGCGCCAGCAGCGTATACGGAACCTCAGGGGAGGGCTACACCTTC.

The chain is built from TRBV7-9 and TRBJ1-3, with 7 bases that match TRBD1. Germline V gene data show CDR1 as SEHNR and CDR2 as FQNEAQ (reference sequence). V trimming: 0 bases; J trimming: 0 bases; junction bases outside the gene matches: 2. The CDR3 runs to 16 residues. The CDR3 DNA is TGTGCCAGCAGCTTAGCGGGACAGTTCTCTGGAAACACCATATATTTT. Amino acids: CASSLAGQFSGNTIYF.